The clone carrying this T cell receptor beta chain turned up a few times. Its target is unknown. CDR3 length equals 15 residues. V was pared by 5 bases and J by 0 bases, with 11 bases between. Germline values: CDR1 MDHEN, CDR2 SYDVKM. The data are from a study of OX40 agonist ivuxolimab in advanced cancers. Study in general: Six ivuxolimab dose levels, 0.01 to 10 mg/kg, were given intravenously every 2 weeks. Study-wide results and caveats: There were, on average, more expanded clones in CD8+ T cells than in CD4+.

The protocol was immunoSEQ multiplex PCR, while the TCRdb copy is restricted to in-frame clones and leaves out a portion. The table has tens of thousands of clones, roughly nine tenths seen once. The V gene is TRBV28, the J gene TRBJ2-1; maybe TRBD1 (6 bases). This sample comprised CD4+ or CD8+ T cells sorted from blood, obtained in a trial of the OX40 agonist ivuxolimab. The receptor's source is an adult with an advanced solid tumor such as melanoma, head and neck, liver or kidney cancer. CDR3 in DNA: TGTGCCAGCAGTACTACAGGGCCCTCCTACAATGAGCAGTTCTTC. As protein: CASSTTGPSYNEQFF.